The 4 T cell receptor beta chains in this list originate from one sample, sequenced in a study of early T cells in non-severe SARS-CoV-2 infection (dated by TCRdb to the early 2020s). To prepare the library, 5' RACE was applied. TCRdb records NextSeq 500 as the sequencer. TCRdb ran its own pipeline on the public reads, namely fastp trimming at Q25 and MiXCR clone calling, and kept in-frame beta chains. A single entry per CDR3 protein holds the most common genes and DNA from its merged rows. For this sample there are 30,000 to 40,000 distinct CDR3 sequences; roughly 5% appear just once. Of the sample, 15% to 20% is held by the ten largest clones. The specimen was whole blood. These TCRs come from an adult who was a healthcare worker with PCR-confirmed SARS-CoV-2 infection or an uninfected control (not recorded which).

This clonotype was observed at least ten times. V usage is TRBV5-1 and J usage is TRBJ1-2; 8 positions agree with TRBD1. Germline V gives CDR1 SGHRS, CDR2 YFSETQ. There are 15 residues in the CDR3. Trimming took 7 bases from V and 2 from J; bases not matched to a gene: 10. The CDR3 sequence is CASYPGQALNYGYTF. As DNA, the CDR3 is TGCGCCAGCTATCCGGGACAGGCCCTGAACTATGGCTACACCTTC.

This clonotype was picked up a small number of times. The chain couples TRBV5-1 to TRBJ2-3; 7 bases line up with TRBD1. The CDR3 length is 14 residues. Germline trimming cut 3 bases from V and 4 bases from J; bases unmatched to any gene: 5. Germline CDR1 and CDR2: SGHRS and YFSETQ. This CDR3 is CASSSQGRADTQYF. CDR3 bases: TGCGCCAGCAGCTCACAGGGGCGCGCAGATACGCAGTATTTT.

This clonotype was found many times. The chain is built from TRBV6-5 and TRBJ2-7, with a possible D match to TRBD1 (5 bases). There are 16 residues in the CDR3. The V end was cut by 0 bases, the J end by 3 bases, with 15 bases between. Germline CDR1 and CDR2: MNHEY and SVGAGI. The chain's CDR3 is CASSYSPSAQGYEQYF. The CDR3, as DNA: TGTGCCAGCAGTTACTCCCCAAGCGCCCAGGGCTACGAGCAGTACTTC.

Ten or more counts support this clonotype. The CDR3 here is CASSLPGSPTEAFF. For the CDR3, the DNA is TGTGCCAGCAGTTTGCCAGGGAGTCCGACTGAAGCTTTCTTT. V usage is TRBV12-3 or TRBV12-4 and J usage is TRBJ1-1; possible D gene TRBD1, 5 bases. The CDR3 contains 14 residues. V lost 3 bases, J lost 5 bases, and 13 bases lay in between.